The 29 T cell receptor beta chains below were found in one sample sequenced in a study of blood T cell repertoires in COVID-19. Produced via immunoSEQ multiplex PCR; TCRdb's table is partial and in-frame only. The profile covers under 200,000 clones, with approximately 91% appearing a single time and roughly 2% taken by the ten largest. The sample was peripheral blood. The receptors were gathered from a man in his 70s with active or convalescent COVID-19.

V usage is TRBV5-1 and J usage is TRBJ2-3; 7 bases match TRBD1. The CDR3 covers 14 residues. V shed 0 bases and J 5 bases; nucleotides not matched to a gene: 3. CDR1 and CDR2 from the germline V gene are SGHRS and YFSETQ. The chain's CDR3 is CASSLVQGLDTQYF. The CDR3 nucleotides read TGCGCCAGCAGCTTGGTACAGGGGTTAGATACGCAGTATTTT.

The V gene is TRBV7-2, the J gene TRBJ2-3; 7 bases agree with TRBD1. Germline V CDR1 and CDR2: SGHTA, FQGNSA. This CDR3 has 15 amino acids. V dropped 5 bases and J dropped 1; count of bases not matched to a gene: 6. The chain's CDR3 is CASSTGTVGTDTQYF. DNA of the CDR3: TGTGCCAGCAGCACCGGGACAGTTGGCACAGATACGCAGTATTTT. Filled out from reference TRBV7-2 and TRBJ2-3, the complete variable domain reads GAGVSQSPSNKVTEKGKDVELRCDPISGHTALYWYRQSLGQGLEFLIYFQGNSAPDKSGLPSDRFSAERTGGSVSTLTIQRTQQEDSAVYLCASSTGTVGTDTQYFGPGTRLTVL.

V and J are TRBV28 and TRBJ2-1; D gene uncertain. Germline values: CDR1 MDHEN, CDR2 SYDVKM. The V gene lost 3 bases and the J gene lost 10 bases, with 7 bases spanning the gap. The CDR3 runs 11 residues. CDR3 sequence (DNA): TGTGCCAGCAGTTTGCGAGTAGAGCAGTTCTTC. Translation gives CASSLRVEQFF.

The chain has TRBV7-9 and TRBJ2-5; 8 nucleotides match TRBD1. V shed 6 bases and J 5 bases; nucleotides not matched to a gene: 8. The germline gives CDR1 SEHNR, CDR2 FQNEAQ (reference sequence). The CDR3 has 14 residues. CDR3 sequence reads: CASREAGGRETQYF. The CDR3 DNA follows: TGTGCCAGCAGGGAGGCAGGGGGCCGGGAGACCCAGTACTTC. The full variable domain, with the rest looked up from reference TRBV7-9 and TRBJ2-5, is DTGVSQNPRHKITKRGQNVTFRCDPISEHNRLYWYRQTLGQGPEFLTYFQNEAQLEKSRLLSDRFSAERPKGSFSTLEIQRTEQGDSAMYLCASREAGGRETQYFGPGTRLLVL.

The rearrangement links TRBV11-3 to TRBJ2-1; 12 bases align to TRBD2. Germline trimming cut 1 base from V and 9 bases from J; bases unmatched to any gene: 7. Per germline, CDR1 SGHNT and CDR2 YENEEA. The CDR3 loop spans 16 amino acids. As DNA, the CDR3 is TGTGCCAGCAGCTTAGGAAAGGGACTAGCGGGTCCTGAGCAGTTCTTC. Its translation is CASSLGKGLAGPEQFF.

The sample holds one count of this clone. The V gene is TRBV29-1, the J gene TRBJ1-2; D gene unclear. The CDR3 is made up of 11 amino acids. The germline V gene has CDR1 SQVTM and CDR2 ANQGSEA. Trimming stripped 6 bases from V and 4 bases from J, with 9 bases between. The CDR3 DNA sequence: TGCAGCGTGTGGCGGTCCTATGGCTACACCTTC. Its translation: CSVWRSYGYTF.

V gene TRBV19 combines with J gene TRBJ2-7; 12 bases match TRBD2. Germline lookup yields CDR1 LNHDA and CDR2 SQIVND (reference sequence). The CDR3 has 17 amino acids. Losses at the gene ends were 1 base for V and 3 bases for J; bases not matched to a gene: 7. The CDR3 reads CASSIGLWTSGIYEQYF. Written as DNA, the CDR3 is TGTGCCAGTAGTATAGGATTATGGACTAGCGGGATCTACGAGCAGTACTTC.

This clone was seen just once. This chain joins TRBV4-1 and TRBJ2-3; D might be TRBD1 (5 bases). CDR3 length: 14 amino acids. Germline assignment: CDR1 MGHRA and CDR2 YSYEKL. V was clipped by 4 bases and J by 5 bases, with 13 bases between them. Here the CDR3 DNA reads TGCGCCAGCAGCCTGGCAGGGCAGGAAGATACGCAGTATTTT. The encoded protein is CASSLAGQEDTQYF.

This sequence joins TRBV11-2 and TRBJ1-5; no reliable D call. V was pared by 5 bases and J by 5 bases, with 16 bases between. The CDR3 spans 15 residues. The germline V gene encodes CDR1 SGHAT and CDR2 FQNNGV. In DNA, the CDR3 is TGTGCCAGCAGCCCTGACTCCCGAGGCGATCAGCCCCAGCATTTT. Translating gives CASSPDSRGDQPQHF.

The V and J genes are TRBV3-1 (or the pseudogene TRBV3-2) and TRBJ1-1; maybe TRBD1 (6 bases). This CDR3 has 13 amino acids. Trimming cost V 4 bases and J 4 bases, with 10 bases left between them. The germline V gene encodes CDR1 LGHDT and CDR2 YNNKEL (reference sequence). The CDR3 coding sequence is TGTGCCAGCAGCCGAGGGGGACCCACTGAAGCTTTCTTT. Translation: CASSRGGPTEAFF.

The V call is TRBV3-1 (or the pseudogene TRBV3-2), the J call TRBJ1-1, with 9 bases aligning to TRBD1. V shed 2 bases and J 5 bases; nucleotides not matched to a gene: 3. Per the germline V gene, CDR1 is LGHDT and CDR2 is YNNKEL (reference sequence). The CDR3 has 14 amino acids. Written as DNA, the CDR3 is TGTGCCAGCAGCCAACCGGGACAGGGTACTGAAGCTTTCTTT. As protein: CASSQPGQGTEAFF.

This sequence joins TRBV25-1 and TRBJ1-4, with D possibly matching TRBD1 (6 bases). V was clipped by 4 bases and J by 8 bases, with 17 bases between them. The V gene's germline CDR1 is MGHDK and CDR2 SYGVNS. CDR3 length: 15 residues. CDR3: CASSGSTGRWEKLFF. As DNA, the CDR3 is TGTGCCAGCAGTGGATCGACAGGAAGGTGGGAAAAACTGTTTTTT.

This chain connects TRBV6-5 to TRBJ1-5; D gene uncertain. Trimming left V 6 bases short and J 10 bases short, with 13 bases between. This CDR3 region has 12 residues. Germline loops: CDR1 MNHEY, CDR2 SVGAGI. Written as DNA, the CDR3 is TGTGCCAGCAGCCCCGTCAATGGCCCCCAGCATTTT. Protein sequence: CASSPVNGPQHF.

This clone was picked up one time. The gene calls are TRBV25-1 and TRBJ1-6; a possible D gene is TRBD1 (6 bases). V gave up 7 bases and J gave up 6 bases, with 13 bases separating them. The CDR3 totals 14 residues. CDR1 and CDR2 from the germline V gene are MGHDK and SYGVNS. The CDR3 reads CASMVGATNSPLHF. The CDR3 DNA follows: TGTGCCAGCATGGTGGGGGCGACTAATTCACCCCTCCACTTT.

The rearrangement joins TRBV6-4 to TRBJ1-1; no definite D call. The CDR3 is 13 residues long. V dropped 5 bases and J dropped 0 bases, with 7 bases sitting between them. CDR1 MRHNA and CDR2 SNTAGT come from the germline V gene. CDR3: CASSPEVNTEAFF. The CDR3 bases are TGTGCCAGCAGTCCGGAGGTGAACACTGAAGCTTTCTTT.

The rearrangement links TRBV5-1 to TRBJ2-3; TRBD2 matches at 7 bases. CDR1 is SGHRS, CDR2 YFSETQ, per germline. Trimming at V came to 4 bases and at J to 3 bases, leaving 11 bases not matched to a gene. This CDR3 comprises 16 residues. CDR3 nucleotides: TGCGCCAGCAGCCCCTCCCGCGGGGGTATGACAGATACGCAGTATTTT. Its translation is CASSPSRGGMTDTQYF.

This chain connects TRBV6-5 to TRBJ2-7; possibly TRBD1 for D (6 bases). The CDR3 runs 15 residues. The V and J ends lost 2 bases and 4 bases respectively, with 15 bases between them. In germline, CDR1 is MNHEY, CDR2 SVGAGI. The DNA of the CDR3 is TGTGCCAGCAGTTACAGGGTCGCAGGGGTGTACGAGCAGTACTTC. Its translation: CASSYRVAGVYEQYF.

The chain recombines TRBV24-1 with TRBJ2-5, with a tentative D call TRBD1 (6 bases). CDR1 and CDR2 (germline): KGHDR, SFDVKD. V lost 5 bases to trimming and J lost 1 base, with 13 bases between them. The CDR3 consists of 15 residues. The CDR3 sequence is CATSASTGTQETQYF. The CDR3, as DNA: TGTGCCACCAGTGCCTCGACAGGCACCCAAGAGACCCAGTACTTC.

The chain links TRBV28 to TRBJ2-3, with D possibly TRBD2 on 5 matching bases. The CDR3 spans 13 residues. V was cut by 2 bases and J by 10 bases, with 13 bases left in between. Germline CDR1 is MDHEN and CDR2 is SYDVKM. In nucleotides, the CDR3 is TGTGCCAGCAGTTTACCCGGACTGGCATCGCAGTATTTT. Translated, it gives CASSLPGLASQYF.

The rearrangement links TRBV10-2 to TRBJ2-1, with 8 nucleotides matching TRBD2. Germline CDR1 reads WSHSY; CDR2 reads SAAADI. The J segment lost 6 bases and the V segment lost 0 bases, leaving 4 bases of the junction unmatched. This CDR3 has 15 amino acids. CDR3 DNA: TGCGCCAGCAGTGAGTCATTGCTAGCGGGCAATGAGCAGTTCTTC. Protein sequence: CASSESLLAGNEQFF.

The rearrangement links TRBV30 to TRBJ1-1; unclear D gene. The V end was cut by 1 base, the J end by 4 bases, with 10 bases between. The CDR3 runs 13 residues. From germline, CDR1 is GTSNPN and CDR2 SVGIG (reference sequence). CDR3 loop: CAWSAAHSTEAFF. Here the CDR3 DNA reads TGTGCCTGGAGTGCGGCTCACAGCACTGAAGCTTTCTTT.

This rearrangement joins TRBV12-5 to TRBJ2-1, with 16 positions matching TRBD2. The ends lost 6 bases at V and 10 bases at J; junction bases unmatched: 9. The V gene's germline CDR1 is LGHNT and CDR2 FRNRAP. The CDR3 covers 16 residues. The CDR3 reads CASGPGTSGRAREQFF. CDR3 sequence (DNA): TGTGCTAGTGGCCCTGGGACTAGCGGGAGGGCTAGGGAGCAGTTCTTC.

A single count supports this clone. The chain carries TRBV6-1 and TRBJ2-7; no clear D. This CDR3 has 12 amino acids. Looked up from germline, CDR1 is MNHNS and CDR2 is SASEGT. Deletions cut 3 bases from V and 2 bases from J, with 5 bases between. DNA of the CDR3: TGTGCCAGCAGTGAGTTTACCTACGAGCAGTACTTC. This gives the protein CASSEFTYEQYF.

This clone was observed a few times. The V call is TRBV28, the J call TRBJ1-4; possibly TRBD1 for D (5 bases). CDR3 length: 11 amino acids. Germline V gene lookup returns CDR1 MDHEN and CDR2 SYDVKM. V was shortened by 5 bases and J by 14 bases, with 12 bases between the two germline ends. CDR3 loop: CASSPQGALFF. CDR3 nucleotide sequence: TGTGCCAGCAGTCCCCAAGGGGCCCTGTTTTTT.

The chain couples TRBV11-2 to TRBJ2-2, with 12 positions matching TRBD2. The CDR3 totals 19 residues. J gave up 0 bases and V 4 bases, and 9 bases lay outside the gene matches. Germline V gives CDR1 SGHAT, CDR2 FQNNGV. The CDR3 loop reads CASSSRLAGAFANTGELFF. The CDR3 bases are TGTGCCAGCAGCTCGCGACTAGCGGGGGCCTTCGCGAACACCGGGGAGCTGTTTTTT.

V and J are TRBV27 and TRBJ2-7; 11 bases map to TRBD1. The CDR3 is 15 amino acids. CDR1 is MNHEY and CDR2 is SMNVEV in the germline V gene (reference sequence). J lost 8 bases, V lost 5 bases, and 11 bases had no gene match. For the CDR3, the DNA is TGTGCCAGCAGTCCATGGACAGGGGGCGAGGTCAAGCAGTACTTC. Amino acids: CASSPWTGGEVKQYF.

V and J are TRBV5-1 and TRBJ2-3, with D tentatively TRBD2 (5 bases). The V gene's germline CDR1 is SGHRS and CDR2 YFSETQ. V was cut by 0 bases and J by 6 bases, with 11 bases left in between. The CDR3 extends over 14 amino acids. CDR3 protein: CASSLGRGLDTQYF. CDR3 DNA sequence: TGCGCCAGCAGCTTGGGGCGCGGGTTGGATACGCAGTATTTT.

V and J are TRBV6-2 or TRBV6-3 and TRBJ2-2, with 8 bases aligning to TRBD1. This CDR3 spans 15 amino acids. Germline loops: CDR1 MNHEY, CDR2 SVGEGT. V lost 3 bases to trimming and J lost 6 bases; unmatched junction nucleotides: 6. Here the CDR3 DNA reads TGTGCCAGCAGTTATGGTGGGACAGGATCCGGGGAGCTGTTTTTT. It encodes CASSYGGTGSGELFF.

V usage is TRBV6-1 and J usage is TRBJ2-3; 9 bases fit TRBD1. The CDR3 spans 16 residues. From germline, CDR1 is MNHNS and CDR2 SASEGT. V shed 2 bases, J shed 9 bases, and the junction held 12 bases outside the gene matches. This CDR3 reads CASSEPGQGAPATQYF. The CDR3 bases are TGTGCCAGCAGTGAACCGGGACAGGGAGCCCCTGCCACGCAGTATTTT.